This entry lists 10 T cell receptor beta chains sequenced from one sample in a study of T cell repertoires in cytomegalovirus infection. TCRdb processed the reads anew with MiXCR; each CDR3 protein has one entry. The data contain about 310,000 distinct CDR3 sequences, 15% to 20% of them seen just once; the ten biggest clones take up about 12%. The sample consisted of PBMCs. The receptors come from a human donor in good health (CMV status not recorded). Some clones in this sample may be carry-over from other donors' samples.

In this sample, this clonotype turned up a few times. The rearrangement links TRBV3-1 to TRBJ1-1, with 8 nucleotides matching TRBD1. CDR3 size: 13 residues. J was trimmed by 8 bases and V by 2 bases; bases with no gene match: 4. The V gene's germline CDR1 is LGHDT and CDR2 YNNKEL (reference sequence). In DNA form, the CDR3 reads TGTGCCAGCAGCCAAAATGGACAGGGAGAAGCTTTCTTT. As protein: CASSQNGQGEAFF.

This clonotype has only a few counts. DNA of the CDR3: TGTGCCAGCATCGCGGACAGGGGGCCGTACACTGAAGCTTTCTTT. Translation gives CASIADRGPYTEAFF. The rearrangement links TRBV6-5 to TRBJ1-1, with 11 positions matching TRBD1. CDR1 is MNHEY and CDR2 is SVGAGI in the germline V gene. The ends lost 7 bases at V and 3 bases at J; junction bases unmatched: 7. CDR3 length: 15 amino acids.

This clonotype has just a few counts. The V gene is TRBV27, the J gene TRBJ2-1; 9 bases are a match to TRBD1. There are 16 residues in the CDR3. Germline assignment: CDR1 MNHEY and CDR2 SMNVEV (reference sequence). V lost 2 bases, J lost 5 bases, and 7 bases stayed unmatched. CDR3 sequence: CASSLHDRGYDNEQFF. In DNA, the CDR3 is TGTGCCAGCAGTTTACACGACAGGGGGTATGACAATGAGCAGTTCTTC.

The chain joins TRBV12-3 or TRBV12-4 to TRBJ1-5; 10 positions match TRBD1. The V and J ends lost 6 bases and 7 bases, in that order; junction bases with no gene match: 9. The CDR3 has 15 amino acids. The CDR3 coding sequence is TGTGCCAGCAGCGAACCGGGACAGGGGCCCCAGCCCCAGCATTTT. Translation gives CASSEPGQGPQPQHF.

V usage is TRBV4-1 and J usage is TRBJ2-4; D perhaps matches TRBD2 (6 bases). The CDR3 sequence is 18 residues long. Trimming removed 3 bases at V and 0 bases at J, with 18 bases between. The germline V gene encodes CDR1 MGHRA and CDR2 YSYEKL. The DNA of the CDR3 is TGCGCCAGCAGCCAGCATCCCTCCGGGGGACTAGCCAAAAACATTCAGTACTTC. Protein: CASSQHPSGGLAKNIQYF.

In its sample, this clonotype was seen a few times. This sequence joins TRBV4-3 and TRBJ2-5; TRBD2 aligns across 12 bases. V lost 0 bases, J lost 11 bases, and 10 bases stayed unmatched. From germline, CDR1 is LGHNA and CDR2 YSLEER. The CDR3 has 16 amino acids. The CDR3 sequence: CASSQESWPSGGEQYF. The CDR3 coding sequence is TGCGCCAGCAGCCAAGAGTCTTGGCCTAGCGGGGGGGAGCAGTACTTC.

In its sample, this clonotype was seen many times. The V and J genes are TRBV7-2 and TRBJ1-3; no reliable D call. V lost 1 base, J lost 0 bases, and 4 bases lay in between. Looked up from germline, CDR1 is SGHTA and CDR2 is FQGNSA. The CDR3 length is 14 residues. The CDR3 coding sequence is TGTGCCAGCAGCTTAGGGATCTCTGGAAACACCATATATTTT. As protein: CASSLGISGNTIYF.

The V call is TRBV19, the J call TRBJ1-5; 9 nucleotides line up with TRBD1. The J segment lost 7 bases and the V segment lost 3 bases, leaving 10 bases of the junction unmatched. This CDR3 has 16 amino acids. The germline V gene encodes CDR1 LNHDA and CDR2 SQIVND (reference sequence). The CDR3 sequence: CASSIIGTGPRQPQHF. CDR3 DNA sequence: TGTGCCAGTAGTATTATCGGGACAGGGCCCAGGCAGCCCCAGCATTTT. The complete variable domain, with remaining parts taken from reference TRBV19 and TRBJ1-5, reads DGGITQSPKYLFRKEGQNVTLSCEQNLNHDAMYWYRQDPGQGLRLIYYSQIVNDFQKGDIAEGYSVSREKKESFPLTVTSAQKNPTAFYLCASSIIGTGPRQPQHFGDGTRLSIL.

There are a few counts of this clonotype. The rearrangement links TRBV6-6 to TRBJ2-2; 7 nucleotides line up with TRBD1. Per germline, CDR1 MNHNY and CDR2 SVGAGI (reference sequence). The V gene end was trimmed by 5 bases and the J gene end by 6 bases; junction bases not matched to a gene: 15. The CDR3 totals 17 residues. CDR3 in DNA: TGTGCCAGCAGTGGTTGGCCTGGGGCAGGGGGAGCCGGGGAGCTGTTTTTT. As protein: CASSGWPGAGGAGELFF.

This clonotype was seen many times. The CDR3 nucleotides read TGTGCCAGCAGCCGCACGACTGGGACATACGGCTACACCTTC. Amino acid sequence: CASSRTTGTYGYTF. The chain carries TRBV7-2 and TRBJ1-2; D is possibly TRBD1 (6 bases). CDR3 length: 14 residues. The V gene's germline CDR1 is SGHTA and CDR2 FQGNSA. V lost 5 bases to trimming and J lost 8 bases, with 18 bases between them.